The rows below give T cell receptor beta chains drawn from one sample of a study of blood T cell repertoires in COVID-19. The table came from immunoSEQ multiplex PCR; TCRdb's copy has only in-frame clones and leaves some out. Among around 210,000 clones listed, 70% to 85% were seen once. Sequenced material: peripheral blood. The receptors stem from a woman older than 75 with COVID-19, enrolled during active disease. The CDR3 runs from the conserved cysteine through the conserved F or W. Fields, in order: D gene, clone size, V gene, J gene, CDR3 DNA, CDR3 protein. D genes are given only for firm matches. Size is omitted from some rows. Given values are once, few, many or a class for expanded clones.

D gene: TRBD1; clone size: -; V gene: TRBV6-6; J gene: TRBJ2-7; CDR3 DNA: TGTGCCAGCACCTTGGGACAGGGGGATTACGAGCAGTACTTC; CDR3 protein: CASTLGQGDYEQYF
D gene: -; clone size: -; V gene: TRBV28; J gene: TRBJ2-7; CDR3 DNA: TGTGCCAGCAGTAACGGTTGGAGAGGGCGGCAGTACTTC; CDR3 protein: CASSNGWRGRQYF
D gene: -; clone size: -; V gene: TRBV11-2; J gene: TRBJ1-1; CDR3 DNA: TGTGCCAGCAGCTTAGTTAGGGGAACTGAAGCTTTCTTT; CDR3 protein: CASSLVRGTEAFF
D gene: -; clone size: -; V gene: TRBV19; J gene: TRBJ1-5; CDR3 DNA: TGTGCCAGTAGGGAGGGGGGGCGCAATCAGCCCCAGCATTTT; CDR3 protein: CASREGGRNQPQHF
D gene: TRBD1; clone size: -; V gene: TRBV29-1; J gene: TRBJ1-2; CDR3 DNA: TGCAGCGTTGAACCCAGGGGGGAGTATGGCTACACCTTC; CDR3 protein: CSVEPRGEYGYTF
D gene: TRBD2; clone size: -; V gene: TRBV5-6; J gene: TRBJ2-1; CDR3 DNA: TGTGCCAGCAGCCGCGGGGGGCTTAACTACAATGAGCAGTTCTTC; CDR3 protein: CASSRGGLNYNEQFF
D gene: TRBD1; clone size: -; V gene: TRBV19; J gene: TRBJ1-5; CDR3 DNA: TGTGCCAGTAGTAGTCCACAGGGGGTCTATAGCAATCAGCCCCAGCATTTT; CDR3 protein: CASSSPQGVYSNQPQHF
D gene: -; clone size: -; V gene: TRBV5-1; J gene: TRBJ1-1; CDR3 DNA: TGCGCCAGCAGCTTGGACAGGGAGGGCACTGAAGCTTTCTTT; CDR3 protein: CASSLDREGTEAFF
D gene: -; clone size: -; V gene: TRBV3-1/TRBV3-2; J gene: TRBJ2-3; CDR3 DNA: TGTGCCAGCAGCCAAGATCGGGGGGATACGCAGTATTTT; CDR3 protein: CASSQDRGDTQYF
D gene: TRBD1; clone size: -; V gene: TRBV5-5; J gene: TRBJ1-1; CDR3 DNA: TGTGCCAGCAGCCCGACCCGGACAGGGCTCGACACTGAAGCTTTCTTT; CDR3 protein: CASSPTRTGLDTEAFF
D gene: TRBD2; clone size: -; V gene: TRBV5-1; J gene: TRBJ2-1; CDR3 DNA: TGCGCCAGCAGCTTGGACCTAGCGGGAGGATGGGAGCAGTTCTTC; CDR3 protein: CASSLDLAGGWEQFF
D gene: -; clone size: -; V gene: TRBV20-1; J gene: TRBJ2-5; CDR3 DNA: TGCAGTGCTAGTGGGGGGGGCGGTGGAGAGACCCAGTACTTC; CDR3 protein: CSASGGGGGETQYF
D gene: TRBD1; clone size: once; V gene: TRBV5-1; J gene: TRBJ1-1; CDR3 DNA: TGCGCCAGCAGCTTGACGGGACAGGGCGGGACTGAAGCTTTCTTT; CDR3 protein: CASSLTGQGGTEAFF
D gene: TRBD1; clone size: -; V gene: TRBV27; J gene: TRBJ2-7; CDR3 DNA: TGTGCCAGCAGTTTCCGACCGGGACAGTCCTACGAGCAGTACTTC; CDR3 protein: CASSFRPGQSYEQYF
D gene: -; clone size: once; V gene: TRBV2; J gene: TRBJ1-1; CDR3 DNA: TGTGCCAGCAGGGTGGACACCAACACTGAAGCTTTCTTT; CDR3 protein: CASRVDTNTEAFF
D gene: -; clone size: once; V gene: TRBV5-4; J gene: TRBJ1-1; CDR3 DNA: TGTGCCAGCAGCCAACCACTATCGACGGAGTGGACTGAAGCTTTCTTT; CDR3 protein: CASSQPLSTEWTEAFF
D gene: -; clone size: -; V gene: TRBV7-2; J gene: TRBJ1-1; CDR3 DNA: TGTGCCAGCAGCCCGAGAGGGTGGACTGAAGCTTTCTTT; CDR3 protein: CASSPRGWTEAFF
D gene: TRBD2; clone size: -; V gene: TRBV7-9; J gene: TRBJ2-1; CDR3 DNA: TGTGCCAGCGCTGCGGGGGGGAAAGCGCCGTTCTTC; CDR3 protein: CASAAGGKAPFF
D gene: TRBD1; clone size: -; V gene: TRBV5-1; J gene: TRBJ1-2; CDR3 DNA: TGCGCCAGCAGCCAATGGACAGGGGGCGGCTACACCTTC; CDR3 protein: CASSQWTGGGYTF
D gene: -; clone size: few; V gene: TRBV6-1; J gene: TRBJ1-1; CDR3 DNA: TGTGCCAGCAGTGAAGCCTCCGGTCGTGAAGCTTTCTTT; CDR3 protein: CASSEASGREAFF
D gene: -; clone size: few; V gene: TRBV7-2; J gene: TRBJ1-3; CDR3 DNA: TGTGCCAGCAGCGCAGGACTGGGCGGAAACACCATATATTTT; CDR3 protein: CASSAGLGGNTIYF
D gene: TRBD1; clone size: -; V gene: TRBV10-1; J gene: TRBJ2-2; CDR3 DNA: TGCGCCAGCAGCCGGACAGGGGCCGGGGAGCTGTTTTTT; CDR3 protein: CASSRTGAGELFF
D gene: TRBD1; clone size: -; V gene: TRBV7-6; J gene: TRBJ1-2; CDR3 DNA: TGTGCCAGCAGCTCGACCTATCCTTCCGGGACAGGGGTTAACTATGGCTACACCTTC; CDR3 protein: CASSSTYPSGTGVNYGYTF
D gene: -; clone size: -; V gene: TRBV19; J gene: TRBJ1-2; CDR3 DNA: TGTGCCAGTAGGGCACAGGGTGACTATGGCTACACCTTC; CDR3 protein: CASRAQGDYGYTF
D gene: TRBD2; clone size: few; V gene: TRBV7-3; J gene: TRBJ2-1; CDR3 DNA: TGTGCCAGCAGCTTAGGAGGGGGACTAGCGGGAAGGAATGAGCAGTTCTTC; CDR3 protein: CASSLGGGLAGRNEQFF
D gene: TRBD1; clone size: -; V gene: TRBV6-5; J gene: TRBJ1-2; CDR3 DNA: TGTGCCAGCAGTCTGGGACAGCTCTATGGCTACACCTTC; CDR3 protein: CASSLGQLYGYTF
D gene: TRBD2; clone size: few; V gene: TRBV15; J gene: TRBJ2-7; CDR3 DNA: TGTGCCACCAGCAACTTACTAGCGGGTATCTACGAGCAGTACTTC; CDR3 protein: CATSNLLAGIYEQYF
D gene: TRBD1; clone size: -; V gene: TRBV11-2; J gene: TRBJ1-2; CDR3 DNA: TGTGCCAGCAGCTTATGGGGACAGGGATTGGGTGGCTACACCTTC; CDR3 protein: CASSLWGQGLGGYTF
D gene: -; clone size: few; V gene: TRBV23-1; J gene: TRBJ1-1; CDR3 DNA: TGCGCCAGCAGTCAATCGGGGGGGAGGGTCATGGGTGAAGCTTTCTTT; CDR3 protein: CASSQSGGRVMGEAFF
D gene: -; clone size: -; V gene: TRBV25-1; J gene: TRBJ2-1; CDR3 DNA: TGTGCCAGCAGTGCGTCCCCCCAGGGCAATGAGCAGTTCTTC; CDR3 protein: CASSASPQGNEQFF
D gene: TRBD2; clone size: -; V gene: TRBV6-5; J gene: TRBJ2-1; CDR3 DNA: TGTGCCAGCAGTTACTCGTCTAGCGGGAGGGGTGAGCAGTTCTTC; CDR3 protein: CASSYSSSGRGEQFF
D gene: -; clone size: once; V gene: TRBV4-1; J gene: TRBJ1-5; CDR3 DNA: TGCGCCAGCAGCCAAGCACCGAGTAATCAGCCCCAGCATTTT; CDR3 protein: CASSQAPSNQPQHF
D gene: -; clone size: -; V gene: TRBV19; J gene: TRBJ1-6; CDR3 DNA: TGTGCCAGTAGACTAAACATCGGGTCAAACCGACCCTCACCCCTCCACTTT; CDR3 protein: CASRLNIGSNRPSPLHF
D gene: -; clone size: -; V gene: TRBV15; J gene: TRBJ1-5; CDR3 DNA: TGTGCCACCAGCAGACGGACAAATCAGCCCCAGCATTTT; CDR3 protein: CATSRRTNQPQHF
D gene: -; clone size: -; V gene: TRBV6-5; J gene: TRBJ1-1; CDR3 DNA: TGTGCCAGCAGTTACTCGGGCTCCCGGGGTTTCTTT; CDR3 protein: CASSYSGSRGFF
D gene: TRBD2; clone size: -; V gene: TRBV12-5; J gene: TRBJ2-2; CDR3 DNA: TGTGCTAGTGGTTTTTATGGGAGGGCTGGGGAGCTGTTTTTT; CDR3 protein: CASGFYGRAGELFF
D gene: TRBD1; clone size: -; V gene: TRBV3-1/TRBV3-2; J gene: TRBJ1-2; CDR3 DNA: TGTGCCAGCAGCAGCGGACAGGGGGCTCGTGGCTACACCTTC; CDR3 protein: CASSSGQGARGYTF
D gene: -; clone size: -; V gene: TRBV3-1/TRBV3-2; J gene: TRBJ1-2; CDR3 DNA: TGTGCCAGCAGCCAAGGAGGGTACTACACCTTC; CDR3 protein: CASSQGGYYTF
D gene: -; clone size: few; V gene: TRBV6-6; J gene: TRBJ1-5; CDR3 DNA: TGTGCCAGCCGAGGGGGAAGCAATCAGCCCCAGCATTTT; CDR3 protein: CASRGGSNQPQHF
D gene: -; clone size: few; V gene: TRBV3-1/TRBV3-2; J gene: TRBJ2-1; CDR3 DNA: TGTGCCAGCAGCCAAGGCGGTGAGCAGTTCTTC; CDR3 protein: CASSQGGEQFF
D gene: -; clone size: -; V gene: TRBV5-6; J gene: TRBJ2-5; CDR3 DNA: TGTGCCAGCAGCTTGGCCAACATCGGGGGGACCCAGTACTTC; CDR3 protein: CASSLANIGGTQYF
D gene: -; clone size: -; V gene: TRBV28; J gene: TRBJ2-5; CDR3 DNA: TGTGCCAGCAGTTCCCGTAGGACGGGACGAGGGGGAGAGACCCAGTACTTC; CDR3 protein: CASSSRRTGRGGETQYF
D gene: -; clone size: -; V gene: TRBV18; J gene: TRBJ1-2; CDR3 DNA: TGTGCCAGCTCAGAACAGGGAAACTATGGCTACACCTTC; CDR3 protein: CASSEQGNYGYTF
D gene: -; clone size: -; V gene: TRBV5-1; J gene: TRBJ2-2; CDR3 DNA: TGCGCCAGCAGCTTGAGTGCACAGTGGCAGCTGTTTTTT; CDR3 protein: CASSLSAQWQLFF
D gene: -; clone size: few; V gene: TRBV19; J gene: TRBJ1-1; CDR3 DNA: TGTGCCAGTACCCTCTACGGGGTGAACACTGAAGCTTTCTTT; CDR3 protein: CASTLYGVNTEAFF
D gene: TRBD1; clone size: -; V gene: TRBV6-5; J gene: TRBJ2-5; CDR3 DNA: TGTGCCAACTACAGGGGGAAGACCCAGTACTTC; CDR3 protein: CANYRGKTQYF
D gene: -; clone size: -; V gene: TRBV20-1; J gene: TRBJ2-3; CDR3 DNA: TGCAGTGCCCAGGTGGGCGATACGCAGTATTTT; CDR3 protein: CSAQVGDTQYF
D gene: -; clone size: -; V gene: TRBV10-1; J gene: TRBJ2-7; CDR3 DNA: TGCGCCGGACGGACTGGGGAGGCCCACGAGCAGTACTTC; CDR3 protein: CAGRTGEAHEQYF
D gene: -; clone size: -; V gene: TRBV18; J gene: TRBJ2-7; CDR3 DNA: TGTGCCAGCTCACCTCAGGAATCCTACGAGCAGTACTTC; CDR3 protein: CASSPQESYEQYF
D gene: -; clone size: -; V gene: TRBV18; J gene: TRBJ1-5; CDR3 DNA: TGTGCCAGCTCACCGTCGGAGAATCAGCCCCAGCATTTT; CDR3 protein: CASSPSENQPQHF
D gene: TRBD2; clone size: -; V gene: TRBV7-2; J gene: TRBJ2-5; CDR3 DNA: TGTGCCAGCCGTCTAGCGGGGCAAGAGACCCAGTACTTC; CDR3 protein: CASRLAGQETQYF
D gene: -; clone size: once; V gene: TRBV3-1/TRBV3-2; J gene: TRBJ1-2; CDR3 DNA: TGTGCCAGCAGCGATGGACAGTCGGACTATGGCTACACCTTC; CDR3 protein: CASSDGQSDYGYTF